The 24 T cell receptor beta chains in this list originate from one sample, sequenced in a study of blood T cell repertoires in COVID-19. Assay used: immunoSEQ multiplex PCR; TCRdb lists only in-frame clones, some missing. Of roughly 200,000 clones in the sample, more than 70% are singletons; the top ten hold 6.2%. Input material: PBMCs or T cells enriched from blood (not recorded which). The origin of the receptors is a man aged 35 to 55 who had recovered from COVID-19.

In this sample, this clone turned up once. The chain recombines TRBV7-9 with TRBJ2-7; D might be TRBD1 (5 bases). CDR1 is SEHNR, CDR2 FQNEAQ, per germline (reference sequence). The CDR3 is made up of 18 amino acids. V dropped 3 bases and J dropped 0 bases, with 21 bases sitting between them. The CDR3 coding sequence is TGTGCCAGCAGCTTGTTTGGACACTCTCCTATCGACTCCTACGAGCAGTACTTC. It is translated as CASSLFGHSPIDSYEQYF. The entire variable domain, with the rest obtained from reference TRBV7-9 and TRBJ2-7, is as follows: DTGVSQNPRHKITKRGQNVTFRCDPISEHNRLYWYRQTLGQGPEFLTYFQNEAQLEKSRLLSDRFSAERPKGSFSTLEIQRTEQGDSAMYLCASSLFGHSPIDSYEQYFGPGTRLTVT.

This chain uses TRBV2 with TRBJ1-4, with D possibly matching TRBD1 (6 bases). CDR1 SNHLY and CDR2 FYNNEI come from the germline V gene. Trimming cost V 5 bases and J 5 bases, with 27 bases left between them. This CDR3 spans 19 amino acids. CDR3 bases: TGTGCCAGCAGTTTCGACAGGTCCTCCCCTTCGTTAGAAAATGAAAAACTGTTTTTT. This sequence encodes CASSFDRSSPSLENEKLFF. Drawing the rest from reference TRBV2 and TRBJ1-4, the complete variable domain is EPEVTQTPSHQVTQMGQEVILRCVPISNHLYFYWYRQILGQKVEFLVSFYNNEISEKSEIFDDQFSVERPDGSNFTLKIRSTKLEDSAMYFCASSFDRSSPSLENEKLFFGSGTQLSVL.

The V and J genes are TRBV29-1 and TRBJ2-5, with 7 bases identical to TRBD1. This CDR3 spans 15 amino acids. CDR1 SQVTM and CDR2 ANQGSEA come from the germline V gene. The V and J ends lost 6 bases and 4 bases, in that order; junction bases with no gene match: 14. The CDR3: CSVDRPGQRRETQYF. The CDR3 coding sequence is TGCAGCGTGGATCGACCGGGACAGCGACGAGAGACCCAGTACTTC.

The chain joins TRBV6-5 to TRBJ2-7, with unresolved D. This CDR3 contains 15 residues. V dropped 4 bases and J dropped 3 bases, with 16 bases sitting between them. From germline, CDR1 is MNHEY and CDR2 SVGAGI. CDR3 in amino acids: CASSSPFSPGYEQYF. The CDR3 nucleotides read TGTGCCAGCAGTTCCCCTTTCTCGCCAGGCTACGAGCAGTACTTC.

The chain is built from TRBV7-8 and TRBJ2-7; D is possibly TRBD1 (6 bases). The CDR3 runs to 14 residues. CDR1 SGHVS and CDR2 FQNEAQ come from the germline V gene. Trimming took off 4 bases at V and 2 bases at J, with 12 bases between the two ends. The chain's CDR3 is CASSSDRPPYEQYF. CDR3 nucleotides: TGTGCCAGCAGCTCCGACAGGCCACCCTACGAGCAGTACTTC.

The V call is TRBV25-1, the J call TRBJ2-7, with D possibly being TRBD1 (5 bases). Trimming took off 4 bases at V and 0 bases at J, with 13 bases between the two ends. The germline V gene encodes CDR1 MGHDK and CDR2 SYGVNS. The CDR3 is made up of 15 amino acids. The CDR3 reads CASSAGWEVSYEQYF. The CDR3 DNA follows: TGTGCCAGCAGTGCAGGGTGGGAAGTCTCCTACGAGCAGTACTTC.

CDR3 in amino acids: CASSFQGMDTEAFF. The CDR3 region has the DNA TGCGCCAGCAGCTTTCAGGGGATGGACACTGAAGCTTTCTTT. V gene TRBV5-1 combines with J gene TRBJ1-1; TRBD1 might be the D (6 bases). The CDR3 is 14 amino acids. The V end lost 2 bases, the J end lost 3 bases, and 11 bases lay between the germline ends. CDR1 is SGHRS, CDR2 YFSETQ, per germline.

The chain employs TRBV29-1 and TRBJ1-2; D gene ambiguous. The germline CDR1 and CDR2 sequences are SQVTM and ANQGSEA. This CDR3 spans 14 amino acids. V lost 3 bases and J 6 bases, leaving 17 bases between the germline ends. CDR3 loop: CSVDTHLGVDGYTF. The CDR3, as DNA: TGCAGCGTTGACACCCACTTGGGAGTGGATGGCTACACCTTC.

In its sample, this clone was seen many times. The rearrangement uses TRBV5-5 and TRBJ2-3; D unclear. Germline CDR1 is SGHKS and CDR2 is YYEKEE (reference sequence). The CDR3 has 15 amino acids. V was trimmed by 3 bases and J by 2 bases, leaving 13 bases between them. CDR3 protein: CASSYFGVNTDTQYF. For the CDR3, the DNA is TGTGCCAGCAGCTACTTCGGAGTAAACACAGATACGCAGTATTTT.

The gene calls are TRBV28 and TRBJ2-3, with TRBD2 matching 16 bases. There are 18 residues in the CDR3. J gave up 0 bases and V 6 bases, and 6 bases lay outside the gene matches. Germline loops: CDR1 MDHEN, CDR2 SYDVKM. DNA for the CDR3: TGTGCCAGCAGATGGGGACTAGCGGGAGGGAGTAGCACAGATACGCAGTATTTT. Encoded protein: CASRWGLAGGSSTDTQYF.

This clone appeared a single time. V is TRBV29-1 and J is TRBJ2-1; 7 bases are a match to TRBD1. The V gene's germline CDR1 is SQVTM and CDR2 ANQGSEA. The CDR3 totals 15 residues. After removal of 0 bases from V and 7 bases from J, the junction contained 9 bases not matched to a gene. The CDR3 DNA reads TGCAGCGTTGAAGATCAGGGGGTCGAGTGGAATGAGCAGTTCTTC. It codes for CSVEDQGVEWNEQFF.

The genes are TRBV28 and TRBJ1-1; possibly TRBD1 for D (6 bases). The V end was cut by 5 bases, the J end by 7 bases, with 11 bases between. The V gene's germline CDR1 is MDHEN and CDR2 SYDVKM. The CDR3 sequence is 12 residues long. CDR3 nucleotides: TGTGCCAGCAGTCTCAGGGGCTATGAAGCTTTCTTT. The encoded protein is CASSLRGYEAFF.

This clone occurred many times. The chain recombines TRBV6-6 with TRBJ1-3; D remains unclear. CDR3 length: 14 residues. Germline V gives CDR1 MNHNY, CDR2 SVGAGI (reference sequence). Trimming took off 5 bases at V and 4 bases at J, with 12 bases between the two ends. CDR3 protein: CASSRPASGNTIYF. CDR3 bases: TGTGCCAGCAGTCGCCCAGCGTCAGGAAACACCATATATTTT.

The CDR3 DNA is TGCAGCGCTATTAGTGGGCGAGGGGAAAAACTGTTTTTT. This codes for CSAISGRGEKLFF. This chain links TRBV29-1 with TRBJ1-4; D is undetermined. V dropped 7 bases and J dropped 8 bases, with 17 bases sitting between them. Germline V gives CDR1 SQVTM, CDR2 ANQGSEA. CDR3 size: 13 residues.

This clone was observed a single time. The chain combines TRBV19 with TRBJ2-6; 7 nucleotides align to TRBD1. Unmatched junction bases numbered 11, after V lost 7 bases and J lost 2 bases. The germline V gene has CDR1 LNHDA and CDR2 SQIVND (reference sequence). The CDR3 has 17 amino acids. The CDR3 DNA is TGTGCCAGTACCAAAGGGACAGAAAATCCTGGGGCCAACGTCCTGACTTTC. This sequence encodes CASTKGTENPGANVLTF.

The rearrangement uses TRBV3-1 (or the pseudogene TRBV3-2) and TRBJ1-2; TRBD1 might be the D (5 bases). Per germline, CDR1 LGHDT and CDR2 YNNKEL (reference sequence). The CDR3 covers 16 residues. V lost 0 bases and J lost 8, with 19 bases in between. CDR3 DNA sequence: TGTGCCAGCAGCCAAGATAGCCATAGATGGGGGGACGGCTACACCTTC. Protein: CASSQDSHRWGDGYTF.

J is TRBJ2-7 and V is TRBV5-4, with D possibly matching TRBD1 (6 bases). V was cut by 4 bases and J by 1 base, with 12 bases left in between. The length of the CDR3 is 14 residues. Germline-derived CDR1 and CDR2 are SGHNT and YYREEE (reference sequence). The CDR3 coding sequence is TGTGCCAGCAGCCTGACAGGATCATCCTACGAGCAGTACTTC. Translating gives CASSLTGSSYEQYF.

This clone was counted a single time. This chain connects TRBV11-2 to TRBJ1-6; perhaps TRBD1 as D (5 bases). The CDR3 spans 14 residues. V gave up 2 bases and J gave up 8 bases, with 10 bases separating them. CDR1 SGHAT and CDR2 FQNNGV come from the germline V gene. CDR3 region: CASSLLSGDSPLHF. The CDR3 region has the DNA TGTGCCAGCAGCTTACTGTCGGGGGATTCACCCCTCCACTTT.

The gene calls are TRBV5-1 and TRBJ1-6, with a possible D match to TRBD1 (5 bases). The CDR3 has 14 residues. Looked up from germline, CDR1 is SGHRS and CDR2 is YFSETQ. Trimming cost V 4 bases and J 9 bases, with 14 bases left between them. CDR3 sequence reads: CASSTQGYGSPLHF. The CDR3 DNA follows: TGCGCCAGCAGCACCCAGGGTTACGGTTCACCCCTCCACTTT.

The V call is TRBV25-1, the J call TRBJ2-1; tentatively, D is TRBD1 (5 bases). The V end was cut by 6 bases, the J end by 0 bases, with 12 bases between. CDR3 length: 15 residues. Germline CDR1 is MGHDK and CDR2 is SYGVNS. The CDR3 protein is CASSTGPSSYNEQFF. CDR3 DNA: TGTGCCAGCAGCACAGGTCCCAGCTCCTACAATGAGCAGTTCTTC.

This chain uses TRBV28 with TRBJ2-3; 10 nucleotides line up with TRBD1. The CDR3 has 15 residues. The germline CDR1 and CDR2 sequences are MDHEN and SYDVKM. The junction had 10 bases not matched to a gene; V was cut back by 5 bases and J by 8 bases. The CDR3 bases are TGTGCCAGCAGTGACCGGGACAGGGGCTCCAGTACGCAGTATTTT. Amino acid sequence: CASSDRDRGSSTQYF. The full variable domain, in which reference TRBV28 and TRBJ2-3 provide the parts outside the CDR3, is DVKVTQSSRYLVKRTGEKVFLECVQDMDHENMFWYRQDPGLGLRLIYFSYDVKMKEKGDIPEGYSVSREKKERFSLILESASTNQTSMYLCASSDRDRGSSTQYFGPGTRLTVL.

This clone was detected a few times. V gene TRBV6-1 combines with J gene TRBJ1-6, with a tentative D call TRBD1 (6 bases). The germline gives CDR1 MNHNS, CDR2 SASEGT. Trimming took off 3 bases at V and 10 bases at J, with 10 bases between the two ends. The CDR3 length is 13 residues. The CDR3 coding sequence is TGTGCCAGCAGTGATACAGGGAAATCACCCCTCCACTTT. Its translation is CASSDTGKSPLHF.

The chain carries TRBV2 and TRBJ2-3; 8 bases are shared with TRBD2. In germline, CDR1 is SNHLY, CDR2 FYNNEI. The CDR3 totals 15 residues. V gave up 7 bases and J gave up 1 base; unmatched junction bases: 7. The CDR3, as DNA: TGTGCCAGCATGGCGGGAGGAGTAGGCACAGATACGCAGTATTTT. Its translation: CASMAGGVGTDTQYF.

V usage is TRBV2 and J usage is TRBJ2-7, with D perhaps matching TRBD2 (6 bases). Trimming removed 3 bases at V and 0 bases at J, with 9 bases between. The CDR3 totals 14 residues. Germline V CDR1 and CDR2: SNHLY, FYNNEI. The CDR3 here is CASSEDGSSYEQYF. The CDR3 DNA reads TGTGCCAGCAGTGAGGACGGGAGCTCCTACGAGCAGTACTTC. The complete variable domain, with remaining parts taken from reference TRBV2 and TRBJ2-7, reads EPEVTQTPSHQVTQMGQEVILRCVPISNHLYFYWYRQILGQKVEFLVSFYNNEISEKSEIFDDQFSVERPDGSNFTLKIRSTKLEDSAMYFCASSEDGSSYEQYFGPGTRLTVT.